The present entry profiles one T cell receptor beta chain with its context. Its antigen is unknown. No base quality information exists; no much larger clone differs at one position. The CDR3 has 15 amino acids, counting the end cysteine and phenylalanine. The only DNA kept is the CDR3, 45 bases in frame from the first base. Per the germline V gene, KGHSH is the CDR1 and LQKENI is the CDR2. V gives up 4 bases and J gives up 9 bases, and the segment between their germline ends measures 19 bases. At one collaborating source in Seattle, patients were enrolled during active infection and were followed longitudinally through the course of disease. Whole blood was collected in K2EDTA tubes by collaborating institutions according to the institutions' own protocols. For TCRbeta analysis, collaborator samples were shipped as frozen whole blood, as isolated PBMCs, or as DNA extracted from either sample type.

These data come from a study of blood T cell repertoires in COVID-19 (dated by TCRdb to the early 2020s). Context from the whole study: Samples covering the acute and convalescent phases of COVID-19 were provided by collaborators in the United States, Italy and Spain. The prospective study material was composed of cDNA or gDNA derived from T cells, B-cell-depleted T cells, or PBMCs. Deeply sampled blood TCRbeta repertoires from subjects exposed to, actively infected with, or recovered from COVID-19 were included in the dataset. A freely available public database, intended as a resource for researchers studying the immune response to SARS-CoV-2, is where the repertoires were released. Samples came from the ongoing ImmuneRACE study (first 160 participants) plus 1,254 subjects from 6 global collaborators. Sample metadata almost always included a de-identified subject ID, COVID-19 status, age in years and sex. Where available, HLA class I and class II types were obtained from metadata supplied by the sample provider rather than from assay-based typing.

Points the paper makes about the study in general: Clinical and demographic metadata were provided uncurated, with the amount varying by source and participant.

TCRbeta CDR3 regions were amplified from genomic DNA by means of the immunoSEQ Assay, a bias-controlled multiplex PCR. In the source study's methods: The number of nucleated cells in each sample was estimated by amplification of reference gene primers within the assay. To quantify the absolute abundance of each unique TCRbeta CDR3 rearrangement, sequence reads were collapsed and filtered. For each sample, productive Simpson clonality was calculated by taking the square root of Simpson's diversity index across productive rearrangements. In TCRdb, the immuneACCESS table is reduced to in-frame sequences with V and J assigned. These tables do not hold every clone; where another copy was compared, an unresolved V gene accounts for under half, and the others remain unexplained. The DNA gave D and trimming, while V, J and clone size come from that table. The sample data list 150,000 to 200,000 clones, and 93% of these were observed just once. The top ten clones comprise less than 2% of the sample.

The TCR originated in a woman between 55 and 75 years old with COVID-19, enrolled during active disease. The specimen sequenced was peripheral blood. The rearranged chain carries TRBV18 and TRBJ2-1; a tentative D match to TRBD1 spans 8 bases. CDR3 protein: CASSLRQGRDGEQFF. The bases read TGTGCCAGCTCACTTCGACAGGGGAGGGACGGTGAGCAGTTCTTC.